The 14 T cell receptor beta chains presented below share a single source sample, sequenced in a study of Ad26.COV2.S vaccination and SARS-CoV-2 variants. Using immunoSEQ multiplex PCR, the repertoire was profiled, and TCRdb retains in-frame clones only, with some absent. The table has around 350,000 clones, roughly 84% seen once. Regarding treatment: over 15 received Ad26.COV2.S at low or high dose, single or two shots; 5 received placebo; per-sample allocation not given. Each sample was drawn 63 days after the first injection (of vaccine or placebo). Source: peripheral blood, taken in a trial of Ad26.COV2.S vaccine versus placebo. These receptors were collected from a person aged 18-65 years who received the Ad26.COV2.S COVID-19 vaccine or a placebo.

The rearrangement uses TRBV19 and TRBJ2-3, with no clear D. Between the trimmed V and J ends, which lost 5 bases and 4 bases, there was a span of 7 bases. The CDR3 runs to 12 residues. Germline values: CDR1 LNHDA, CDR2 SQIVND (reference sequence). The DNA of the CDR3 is TGTGCCAGTAGTGGACCAGCAGATACGCAGTATTTT. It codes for CASSGPADTQYF.

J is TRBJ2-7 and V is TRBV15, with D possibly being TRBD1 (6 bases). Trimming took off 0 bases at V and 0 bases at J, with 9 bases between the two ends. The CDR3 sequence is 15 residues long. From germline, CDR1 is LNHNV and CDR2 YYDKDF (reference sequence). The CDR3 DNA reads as TGTGCCACCAGCAGAGATATGGACAGCTCCTACGAGCAGTACTTC. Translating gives CATSRDMDSSYEQYF.

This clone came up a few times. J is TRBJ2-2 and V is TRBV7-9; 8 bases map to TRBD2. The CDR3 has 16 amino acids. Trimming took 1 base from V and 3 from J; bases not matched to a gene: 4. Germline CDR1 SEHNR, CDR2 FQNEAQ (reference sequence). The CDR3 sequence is CASSLDRGGHTGELFF. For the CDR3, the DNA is TGTGCCAGCAGCTTAGATCGCGGGGGGCACACCGGGGAGCTGTTTTTT. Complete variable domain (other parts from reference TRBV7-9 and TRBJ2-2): DTGVSQNPRHKITKRGQNVTFRCDPISEHNRLYWYRQTLGQGPEFLTYFQNEAQLEKSRLLSDRFSAERPKGSFSTLEIQRTEQGDSAMYLCASSLDRGGHTGELFFGEGSRLTVL.

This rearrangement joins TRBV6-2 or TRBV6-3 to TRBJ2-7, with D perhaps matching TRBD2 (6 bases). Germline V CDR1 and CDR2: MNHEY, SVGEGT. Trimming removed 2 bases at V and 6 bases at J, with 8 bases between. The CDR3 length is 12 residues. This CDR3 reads CASSYGGFEQYF. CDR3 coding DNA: TGTGCCAGCAGTTACGGAGGGTTCGAGCAGTACTTC.

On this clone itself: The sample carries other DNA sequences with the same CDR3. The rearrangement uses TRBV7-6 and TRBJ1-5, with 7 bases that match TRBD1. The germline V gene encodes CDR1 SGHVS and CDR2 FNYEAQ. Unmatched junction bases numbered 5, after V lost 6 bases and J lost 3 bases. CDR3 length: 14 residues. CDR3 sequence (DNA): TGTGCCAGCAGTAGGACAGGTGTCAATCAGCCCCAGCATTTT. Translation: CASSRTGVNQPQHF.

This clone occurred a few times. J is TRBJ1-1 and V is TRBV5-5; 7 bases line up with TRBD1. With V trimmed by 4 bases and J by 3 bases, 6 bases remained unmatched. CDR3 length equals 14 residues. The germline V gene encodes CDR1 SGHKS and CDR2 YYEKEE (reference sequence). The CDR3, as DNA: TGTGCCAGCAGCCTGTGGACAGGCTACACTGAAGCTTTCTTT. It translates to CASSLWTGYTEAFF. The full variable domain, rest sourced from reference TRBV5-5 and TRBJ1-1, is DAGVTQSPTHLIKTRGQQVTLRCSPISGHKSVSWYQQVLGQGPQFIFQYYEKEERGRGNFPDRFSARQFPNYSSELNVNALLLGDSALYLCASSLWTGYTEAFFGQGTRLTVV.

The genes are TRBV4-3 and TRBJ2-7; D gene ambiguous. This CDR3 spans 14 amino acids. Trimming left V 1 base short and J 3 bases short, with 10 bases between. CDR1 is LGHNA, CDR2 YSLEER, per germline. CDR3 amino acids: CASSQGWVGYEQYF. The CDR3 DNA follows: TGCGCCAGCAGCCAAGGTTGGGTTGGCTACGAGCAGTACTTC.

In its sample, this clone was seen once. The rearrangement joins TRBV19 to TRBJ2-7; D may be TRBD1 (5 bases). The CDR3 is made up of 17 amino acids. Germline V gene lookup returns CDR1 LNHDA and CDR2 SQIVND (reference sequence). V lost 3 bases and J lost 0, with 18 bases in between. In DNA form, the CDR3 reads TGTGCCAGTAGTATCGGACATTCGGAAGTATTCTCCTACGAGCAGTACTTC. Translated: CASSIGHSEVFSYEQYF.

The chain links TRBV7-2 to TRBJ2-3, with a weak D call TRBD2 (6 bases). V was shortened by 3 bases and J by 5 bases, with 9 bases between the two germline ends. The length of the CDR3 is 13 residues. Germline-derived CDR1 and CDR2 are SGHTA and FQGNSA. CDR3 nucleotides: TGTGCCAGCAGCTTCGGGAGAAAAGATACGCAGTATTTT. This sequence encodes CASSFGRKDTQYF.

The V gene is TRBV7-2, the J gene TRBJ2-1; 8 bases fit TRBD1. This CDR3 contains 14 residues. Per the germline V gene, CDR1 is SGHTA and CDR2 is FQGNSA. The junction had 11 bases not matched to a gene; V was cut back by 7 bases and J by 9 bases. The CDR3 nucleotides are TGTGCCAGCACTAGGACAGGGTATGGCGCTGAGCAGTTCTTC. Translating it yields CASTRTGYGAEQFF.

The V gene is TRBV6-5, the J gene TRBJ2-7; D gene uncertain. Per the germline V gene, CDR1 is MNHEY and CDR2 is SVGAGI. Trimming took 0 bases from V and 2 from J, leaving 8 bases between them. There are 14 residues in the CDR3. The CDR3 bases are TGTGCCAGCAGTTACTCGGGATACACCTACGAGCAGTACTTC. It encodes CASSYSGYTYEQYF.

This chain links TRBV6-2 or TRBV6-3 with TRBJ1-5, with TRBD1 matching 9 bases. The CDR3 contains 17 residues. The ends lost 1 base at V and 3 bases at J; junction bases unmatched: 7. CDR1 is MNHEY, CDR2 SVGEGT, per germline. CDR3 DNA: TGTGCCAGCAGTTACTTTTGGACAGGGGTATACAATCAGCCCCAGCATTTT. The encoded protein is CASSYFWTGVYNQPQHF.

CDR3 region: CASSQDAGRYGYTF. The CDR3 DNA reads TGCGCCAGCAGCCAAGATGCAGGGCGCTATGGCTACACCTTC. The V gene is TRBV4-3, the J gene TRBJ1-2, with D possibly being TRBD1 (5 bases). V was clipped by 0 bases and J by 4 bases, with 9 bases between them. Germline V gene sequence: CDR1 LGHNA, CDR2 YSLEER. The CDR3 consists of 14 residues.

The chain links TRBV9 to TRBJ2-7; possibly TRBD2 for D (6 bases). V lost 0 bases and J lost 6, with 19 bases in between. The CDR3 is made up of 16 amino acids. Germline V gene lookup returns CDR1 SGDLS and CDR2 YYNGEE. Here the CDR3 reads CASSVGGGVTSPEQYF. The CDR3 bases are TGTGCCAGCAGCGTAGGGGGCGGGGTGACCTCCCCCGAGCAGTACTTC.